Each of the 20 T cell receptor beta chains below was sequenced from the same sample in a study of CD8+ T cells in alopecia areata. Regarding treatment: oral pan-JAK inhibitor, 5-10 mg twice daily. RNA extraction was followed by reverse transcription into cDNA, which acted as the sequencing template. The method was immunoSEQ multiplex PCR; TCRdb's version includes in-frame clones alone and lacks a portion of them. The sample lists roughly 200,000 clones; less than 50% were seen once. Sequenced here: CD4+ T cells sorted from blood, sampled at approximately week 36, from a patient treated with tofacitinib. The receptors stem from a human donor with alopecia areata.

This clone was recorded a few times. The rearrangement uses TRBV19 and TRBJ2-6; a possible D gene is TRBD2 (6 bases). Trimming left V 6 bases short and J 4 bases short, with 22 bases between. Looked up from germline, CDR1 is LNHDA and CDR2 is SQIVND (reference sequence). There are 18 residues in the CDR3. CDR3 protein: CASSLIPIGGSGANVLTF. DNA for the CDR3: TGTGCCAGTAGCCTTATCCCGATCGGGGGATCCGGGGCCAACGTCCTGACTTTC.

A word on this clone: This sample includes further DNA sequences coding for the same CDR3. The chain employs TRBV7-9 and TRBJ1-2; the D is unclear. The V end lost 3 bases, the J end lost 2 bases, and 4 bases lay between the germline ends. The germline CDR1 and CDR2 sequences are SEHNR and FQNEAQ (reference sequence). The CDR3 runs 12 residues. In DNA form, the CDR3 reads TGTGCCAGCAGCTTGCAGAACTATGGCTACACCTTC. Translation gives CASSLQNYGYTF.

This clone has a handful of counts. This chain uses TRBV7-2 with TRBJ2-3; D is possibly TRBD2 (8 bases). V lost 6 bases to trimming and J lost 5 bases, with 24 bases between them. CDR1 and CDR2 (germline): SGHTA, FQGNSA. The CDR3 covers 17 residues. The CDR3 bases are TGTGCCAGCAGACAGGGGTCCGGCGGGAGGACCAGAGATACGCAGTATTTT. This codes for CASRQGSGGRTRDTQYF.

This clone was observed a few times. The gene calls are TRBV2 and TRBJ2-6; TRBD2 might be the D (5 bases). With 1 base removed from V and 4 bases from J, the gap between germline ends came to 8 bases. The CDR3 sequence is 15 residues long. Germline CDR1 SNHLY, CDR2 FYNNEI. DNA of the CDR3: TGTGCCAGCAGTGAAGGCGTAGCGGGGGCCAACGTCCTGACTTTC. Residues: CASSEGVAGANVLTF.

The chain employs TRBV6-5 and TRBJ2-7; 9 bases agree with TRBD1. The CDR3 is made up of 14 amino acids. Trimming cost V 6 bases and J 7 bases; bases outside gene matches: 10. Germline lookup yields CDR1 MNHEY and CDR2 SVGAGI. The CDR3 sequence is CASRAGTGSREQYF. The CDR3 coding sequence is TGTGCCAGCAGAGCCGGGACAGGGTCTCGGGAGCAGTACTTC.

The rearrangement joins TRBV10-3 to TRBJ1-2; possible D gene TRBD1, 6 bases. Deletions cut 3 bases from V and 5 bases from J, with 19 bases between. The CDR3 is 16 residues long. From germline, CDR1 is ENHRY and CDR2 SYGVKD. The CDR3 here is CAISDAGARGGYGYTF. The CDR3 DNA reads TGTGCCATCAGTGACGCGGGGGCCCGGGGAGGTTATGGCTACACCTTC.

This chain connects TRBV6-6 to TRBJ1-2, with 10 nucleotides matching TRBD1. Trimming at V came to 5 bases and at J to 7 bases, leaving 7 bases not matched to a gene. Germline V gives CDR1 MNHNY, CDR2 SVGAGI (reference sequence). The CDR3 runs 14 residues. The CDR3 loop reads CASSKPGQGPGYTF. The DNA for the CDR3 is TGTGCCAGCAGTAAGCCGGGACAGGGGCCTGGCTACACCTTC.

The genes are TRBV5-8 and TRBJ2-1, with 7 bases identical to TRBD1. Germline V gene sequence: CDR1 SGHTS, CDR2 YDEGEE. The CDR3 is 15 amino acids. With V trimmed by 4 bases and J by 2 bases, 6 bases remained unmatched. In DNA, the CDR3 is TGTGCCAGCAGCCTACGACAGGGAACCTACAATGAGCAGTTCTTC. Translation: CASSLRQGTYNEQFF.

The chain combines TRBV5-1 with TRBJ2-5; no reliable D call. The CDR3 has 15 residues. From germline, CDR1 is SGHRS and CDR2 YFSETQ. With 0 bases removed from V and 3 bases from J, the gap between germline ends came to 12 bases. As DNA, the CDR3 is TGCGCCAGCAGCTTGGTGGCAGGTGGAAAAGAGACCCAGTACTTC. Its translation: CASSLVAGGKETQYF.

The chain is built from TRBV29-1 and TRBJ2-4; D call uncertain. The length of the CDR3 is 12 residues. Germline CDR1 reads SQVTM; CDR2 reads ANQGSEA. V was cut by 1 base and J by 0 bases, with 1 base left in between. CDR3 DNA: TGCAGCGTTGAAGGAGCCAAAAACATTCAGTACTTC. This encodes CSVEGAKNIQYF.

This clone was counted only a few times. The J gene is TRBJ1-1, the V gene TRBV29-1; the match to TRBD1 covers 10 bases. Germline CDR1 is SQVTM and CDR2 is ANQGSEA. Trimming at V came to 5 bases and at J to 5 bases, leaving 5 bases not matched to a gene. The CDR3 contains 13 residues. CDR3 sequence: CSVSGTGDTEAFF. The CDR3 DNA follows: TGCAGCGTTTCCGGGACAGGGGATACTGAAGCTTTCTTT.

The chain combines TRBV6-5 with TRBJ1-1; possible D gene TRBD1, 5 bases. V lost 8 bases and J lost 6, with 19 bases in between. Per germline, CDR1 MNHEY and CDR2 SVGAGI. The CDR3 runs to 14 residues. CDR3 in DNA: TGTGCCAGCGCTCCGGGACTCCTCTCTGCTGAAGCTTTCTTT. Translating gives CASAPGLLSAEAFF.

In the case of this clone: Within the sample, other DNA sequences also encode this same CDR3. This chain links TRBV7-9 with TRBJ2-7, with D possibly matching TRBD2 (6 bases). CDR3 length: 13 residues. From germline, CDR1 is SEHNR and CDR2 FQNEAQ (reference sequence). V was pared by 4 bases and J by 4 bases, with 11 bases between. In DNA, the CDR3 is TGTGCCAGCAGCTCGAGCGGGCCTTACGAGCAGTACTTC. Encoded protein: CASSSSGPYEQYF.

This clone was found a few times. CDR3 protein: CAWSWREVNEQFF. Written as DNA, the CDR3 is TGTGCCTGGAGTTGGCGGGAGGTGAATGAGCAGTTCTTC. This chain links TRBV30 with TRBJ2-1; 8 bases align to TRBD2. With V trimmed by 2 bases and J by 7 bases, 4 bases remained unmatched. The CDR3 is 13 residues long. Germline-derived CDR1 and CDR2 are GTSNPN and SVGIG (reference sequence).

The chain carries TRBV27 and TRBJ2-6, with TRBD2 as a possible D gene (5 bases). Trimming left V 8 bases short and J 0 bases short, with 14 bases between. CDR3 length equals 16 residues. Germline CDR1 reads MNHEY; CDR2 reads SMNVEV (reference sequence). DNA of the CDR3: TGTGCCAGCTCACTGGGGAGACTCTCTGGGGCCAACGTCCTGACTTTC. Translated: CASSLGRLSGANVLTF.

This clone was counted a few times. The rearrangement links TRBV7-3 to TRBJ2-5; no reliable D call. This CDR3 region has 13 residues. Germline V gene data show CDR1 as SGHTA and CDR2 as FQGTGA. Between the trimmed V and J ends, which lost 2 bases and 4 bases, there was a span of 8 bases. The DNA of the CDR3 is TGTGCCAGCAGCTTATACCAAAGAGAGACCCAGTACTTC. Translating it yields CASSLYQRETQYF.

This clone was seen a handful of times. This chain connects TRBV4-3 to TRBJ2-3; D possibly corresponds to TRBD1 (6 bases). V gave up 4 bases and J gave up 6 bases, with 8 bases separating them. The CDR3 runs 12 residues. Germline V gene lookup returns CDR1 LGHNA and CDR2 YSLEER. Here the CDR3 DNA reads TGCGCCAGCAGCCTTAGGGGGGATACGCAGTATTTT. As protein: CASSLRGDTQYF.

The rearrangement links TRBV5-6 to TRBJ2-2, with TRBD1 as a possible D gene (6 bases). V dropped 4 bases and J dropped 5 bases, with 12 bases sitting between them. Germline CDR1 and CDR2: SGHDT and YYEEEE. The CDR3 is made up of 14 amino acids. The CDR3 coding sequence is TGTGCCAGCAGCGGAAGCACAGGGACCGGGGAGCTGTTTTTT. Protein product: CASSGSTGTGELFF.

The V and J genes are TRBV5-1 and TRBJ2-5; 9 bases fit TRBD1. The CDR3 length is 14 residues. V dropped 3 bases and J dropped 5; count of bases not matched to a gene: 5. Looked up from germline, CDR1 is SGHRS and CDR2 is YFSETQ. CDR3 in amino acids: CASSSGQGGETQYF. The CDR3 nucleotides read TGCGCCAGCAGCTCGGGACAGGGAGGGGAGACCCAGTACTTC.

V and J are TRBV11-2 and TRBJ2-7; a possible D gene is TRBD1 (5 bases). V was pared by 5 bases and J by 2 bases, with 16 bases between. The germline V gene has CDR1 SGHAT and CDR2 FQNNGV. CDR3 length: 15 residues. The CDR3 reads CASSQRRTTPYEQYF. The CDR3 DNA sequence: TGTGCCAGCAGCCAACGGCGGACAACCCCCTACGAGCAGTACTTC.